The rows below give T cell receptor beta chains drawn from one sample of a study of blood T cell repertoires in COVID-19. Assay: immunoSEQ multiplex PCR; the TCRdb copy retains only in-frame clones and omits some. The table shows more than 200,000 clones, with approximately 83% occurring only once. Input material: peripheral blood. The receptors derive from a man aged 50-60 years with active or convalescent COVID-19. Both conserved end residues are part of each CDR3. The D gene is left open where the match is weak. Only part of the rows carry a size: once, few, many, or a class if the clone is expanded.

CASSLRDRIHYGYTF TGTGCCAGCAGCTTGCGGGACAGGATCCACTATGGCTACACCTTC TRBD1 TRBJ1-2 - TRBV5-4
CASVEGDYGYTF TGTGCCAGCGTCGAGGGTGACTATGGCTACACCTTC - TRBJ1-2 - TRBV12-3/TRBV12-4
CASSQVARGFNNEQFF TGTGCCAGCAGCCAAGTGGCGCGGGGGTTCAACAATGAGCAGTTCTTC TRBD2 TRBJ2-1 - TRBV14
CAIARGSPDTQYF TGTGCCATCGCTCGGGGGTCCCCAGATACGCAGTATTTT - TRBJ2-3 - TRBV10-3
CASSFPGQSYEQYF TGTGCCAGCAGCTTCCCGGGACAGTCCTACGAGCAGTACTTC TRBD1 TRBJ2-7 once TRBV6-5
CASSPDSLSPLHF TGTGCCAGCAGTCCGGACAGTCTTTCACCCCTCCACTTT - TRBJ1-6 - TRBV6-5
CSVENGEKLFF TGCAGCGTTGAAAACGGTGAAAAACTGTTTTTT - TRBJ1-4 - TRBV29-1
CASSHRSGTGDTEAFF TGTGCCAGCAGCCACAGATCCGGGACGGGGGACACTGAAGCTTTCTTT - TRBJ1-1 - TRBV14
CATADTGELFF TGTGCTACAGCGGACACCGGGGAGCTGTTTTTT - TRBJ2-2 - TRBV15
CASSEGQGFTGELFF TGTGCCAGCAGTGAAGGACAGGGGTTCACCGGGGAGCTGTTTTTT TRBD1 TRBJ2-2 - TRBV2
CASSEPTASQETQYF TGTGCCAGCAGTGAACCGACAGCTAGCCAAGAGACCCAGTACTTC - TRBJ2-5 - TRBV6-1
CASSFEQARGNEQFF TGCGCCAGCAGCTTCGAACAGGCACGGGGGAATGAGCAGTTCTTC - TRBJ2-1 once TRBV5-1
CASSLSRSAPGELFF TGTGCCAGCAGTTTATCCCGGAGCGCCCCCGGGGAGCTGTTTTTT - TRBJ2-2 - TRBV27
CASSSRGASADTQYF TGCGCCAGCAGCTCCCGGGGGGCCTCGGCAGATACGCAGTATTTT - TRBJ2-3 - TRBV4-1
CASSSEKGVSSYNEQFF TGCGCCAGCAGCTCGGAGAAGGGGGTGAGCTCCTACAATGAGCAGTTCTTC - TRBJ2-1 - TRBV5-1
CASSPPGKCQYF TGTGCCAGCAGCCCCCCCGGGAAGTGTCAGTACTTC - TRBJ2-7 - TRBV7-6
CASSLQGAHWTTYEQYF TGTGCCAGCAGCTTACAGGGGGCGCATTGGACGACCTACGAGCAGTACTTC TRBD1 TRBJ2-7 - TRBV11-2
CASSLARHPFADREAFF TGTGCCAGCAGCTTAGCGAGGCACCCCTTTGCTGATCGTGAAGCTTTCTTT - TRBJ1-1 - TRBV7-9
CAWSGWSMRTGRNQPQHF TGTGCCTGGAGTGGCTGGTCGATGAGGACAGGCAGAAATCAGCCCCAGCATTTT TRBD1 TRBJ1-5 - TRBV30
CASSIRTGGLDEQYF TGTGCCAGTAGTATTAGGACAGGGGGCCTGGACGAGCAGTACTTC TRBD1 TRBJ2-7 - TRBV19
CATFPGGGTDTQYF TGTGCCACCTTTCCGGGGGGCGGCACAGATACGCAGTATTTT - TRBJ2-3 - TRBV6-6
CSASASGGTETQYF TGCAGTGCTAGTGCTAGCGGGGGGACTGAGACCCAGTACTTC TRBD2 TRBJ2-5 - TRBV20-1
CASSQDGRSNQPQHF TGTGCCAGCAGCCAAGACGGCAGGAGCAATCAGCCCCAGCATTTT - TRBJ1-5 - TRBV14
CAWGRLTGNTIYF TGTGCCTGGGGTAGACTGACTGGAAACACCATATATTTT - TRBJ1-3 - TRBV30
CASERLAGTSSYEQYF TGTGCCAGCGAGAGGCTAGCGGGAACCTCCTCCTACGAGCAGTACTTC TRBD2 TRBJ2-7 - TRBV9
CASSPGLIRSSEKLFF TGTGCCAGCTCCCCCGGGTTAATCCGTTCGAGTGAAAAACTGTTTTTT - TRBJ1-4 - TRBV25-1
CASSTGGVGETQYF TGTGCCAGCAGTACAGGGGGCGTTGGGGAGACCCAGTACTTC TRBD1 TRBJ2-5 - TRBV6-5
CASSQVARNEQFF TGTGCCAGCAGCCAAGTGGCCCGAAATGAGCAGTTCTTC - TRBJ2-1 - TRBV3-1/TRBV3-2
CASSRTGIEAFF TGTGCCAGCAGCCGGACAGGGATTGAAGCTTTCTTT TRBD1 TRBJ1-1 - TRBV3-1/TRBV3-2
CASTDKVIKPQHF TGTGCCAGCACCGACAAGGTAATCAAGCCCCAGCATTTT - TRBJ1-5 - TRBV12-3/TRBV12-4
CASSLLGVGRSYEQYF TGTGCCAGCAGCTTATTAGGGGTGGGCAGGTCCTACGAGCAGTACTTC - TRBJ2-7 - TRBV7-2
CAWNVGVRYTF TGTGCCTGGAATGTAGGGGTCCGCTACACCTTC - TRBJ1-2 - TRBV30
CASSQRRQGALWQYF TGTGCCAGCAGCCAACGCCGACAGGGGGCCTTATGGCAGTACTTC TRBD1 TRBJ2-7 - TRBV3-1/TRBV3-2
CSVPGTSGVTDTQYF TGCAGCGTTCCCGGGACTAGCGGGGTCACAGATACGCAGTATTTT TRBD2 TRBJ2-3 once TRBV29-1
CASKEEGVLARNEQFF TGTGCCAGCAAAGAAGAAGGGGTACTAGCGAGGAATGAGCAGTTCTTC TRBD2 TRBJ2-1 - TRBV28
CASSEEGGASYGYTF TGTGCCAGCAGTGAAGAGGGGGGGGCGAGCTATGGCTACACCTTC - TRBJ1-2 - TRBV6-1
CASSSTGLNTEAFF TGTGCCAGCAGTTCAACAGGGCTGAACACTGAAGCTTTCTTT - TRBJ1-1 - TRBV6-4
CASSLAQGNGYTF TGCGCCAGCAGCTTGGCGCAGGGCAATGGCTACACCTTC - TRBJ1-2 - TRBV5-1
CASSSSGGTTYNEQFF TGTGCCAGTAGTTCAAGCGGGGGGACCACCTACAATGAGCAGTTCTTC TRBD2 TRBJ2-1 - TRBV19
CASSRAGFRETQYF TGTGCCAGCAGTAGAGCGGGGTTTAGGGAGACCCAGTACTTC TRBD2 TRBJ2-5 once TRBV6-5
CASSGGAGNQPQHF TGTGCCAGCAGCGGCGGGGCAGGTAATCAGCCCCAGCATTTT - TRBJ1-5 - TRBV2
CASSLDLAGHGYTF TGTGCCAGCAGCTTAGATTTGGCAGGGCATGGCTACACCTTC - TRBJ1-2 once TRBV7-9
CAWSLTGAENTEAFF TGTGCCTGGAGCTTGACAGGGGCCGAGAACACTGAAGCTTTCTTT TRBD1 TRBJ1-1 - TRBV30
CASKDGTGGTEAFF TGTGCCAGTAAAGACGGGACAGGGGGCACTGAAGCTTTCTTT TRBD1 TRBJ1-1 - TRBV19
CASSQGGGRGGYTF TGTGCCAGCAGCCAAGGGGGGGGGCGCGGAGGCTACACCTTC - TRBJ1-2 - TRBV3-1/TRBV3-2
CASSLRDRVGNQPQHF TGTGCCAGCAGTTTAAGGGACAGGGTTGGCAATCAGCCCCAGCATTTT TRBD1 TRBJ1-5 - TRBV28
CASSPQGTNEKLFF TGTGCCAGCAGCCCACAGGGAACTAATGAAAAACTGTTTTTT - TRBJ1-4 - TRBV6-6
CAWSISGNEQYF TGTGCCTGGAGTATTTCAGGGAACGAGCAGTACTTC - TRBJ2-7 - TRBV30
CASSLSQGFSTDTQYF TGTGCCAGCAGTTTATCTCAGGGGTTCAGCACAGATACGCAGTATTTT - TRBJ2-3 - TRBV27
CSAGEAGNTIYF TGCTCGGCGGGGGAAGCTGGAAACACCATATATTTT - TRBJ1-3 - TRBV2
CASSSGLANTGELFF TGTGCCAGCAGCTCGGGACTAGCCAACACCGGGGAGCTGTTTTTT TRBD2 TRBJ2-2 - TRBV5-4
CASSLGLREGSPLHF TGTGCCAGCAGCTTAGGCTTAAGGGAGGGATCACCCCTCCACTTT - TRBJ1-6 - TRBV11-2
CASSHRVADEQFF TGTGCCAGCAGCCATCGGGTAGCGGACGAGCAGTTCTTC - TRBJ2-1 - TRBV3-1/TRBV3-2
CASSPGLAGNTIYF TGTGCCAGCAGCCCAGGTCTGGCGGGAAACACCATATATTTT - TRBJ1-3 - TRBV7-8
CASSPQGIAGELFF TGTGCCAGCTCGCCACAGGGGATTGCCGGGGAGCTGTTTTTT TRBD1 TRBJ2-2 - TRBV18
CASSAGQVPYEQYF TGTGCCAGCAGTGCGGGACAGGTGCCCTACGAGCAGTACTTC TRBD1 TRBJ2-7 - TRBV2